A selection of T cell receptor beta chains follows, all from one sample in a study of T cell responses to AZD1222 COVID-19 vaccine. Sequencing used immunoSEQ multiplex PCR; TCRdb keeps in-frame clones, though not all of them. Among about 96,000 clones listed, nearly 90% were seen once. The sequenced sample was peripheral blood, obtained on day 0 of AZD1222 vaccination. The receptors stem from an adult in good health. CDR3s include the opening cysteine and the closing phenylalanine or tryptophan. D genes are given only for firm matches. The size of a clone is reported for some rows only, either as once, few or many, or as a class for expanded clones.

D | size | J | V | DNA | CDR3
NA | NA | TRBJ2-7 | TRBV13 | TGTGCCAGTAGGGGGGGCACCTACGAGCAGTACTTC | CASRGGTYEQYF
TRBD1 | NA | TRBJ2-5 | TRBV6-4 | TGTGCCAGCAGTGACCCGGACAGGGGGCGTTTTCAAGAGACCCAGTACTTC | CASSDPDRGRFQETQYF
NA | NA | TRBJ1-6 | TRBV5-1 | TGCGCCAGCAGCTTTGACAGTACCGGGTCACCCCTCCACTTT | CASSFDSTGSPLHF
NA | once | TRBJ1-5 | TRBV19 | TGTGCCAGTAGTACTGTTGGGGGACAATCAAGCAATCAGCCCCAGCATTTT | CASSTVGGQSSNQPQHF
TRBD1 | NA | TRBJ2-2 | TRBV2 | TGTGCCAGCAGAACCGGACAGGCCGACACCGGGGAGCTGTTTTTT | CASRTGQADTGELFF
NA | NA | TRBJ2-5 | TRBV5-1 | TGCGCCAGCAGCTTGAGGGAGACCCAGTACTTC | CASSLRETQYF
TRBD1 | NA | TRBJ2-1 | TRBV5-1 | TGCGCCAGCAGCTTGCAGGGGGCCTACAATGAGCAGTTCTTC | CASSLQGAYNEQFF
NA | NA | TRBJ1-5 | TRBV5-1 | TGCGCCAGCAGCGACGGGACAAACATTAATCAGCCCCAGCATTTT | CASSDGTNINQPQHF
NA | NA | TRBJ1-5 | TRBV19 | TGTGCCTCAGGTGGAGACGCAGGGTCCCATCAGCCCCAGCATTTT | CASGGDAGSHQPQHF
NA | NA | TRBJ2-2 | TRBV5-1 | TGCGCCAGCAGCTTGGGGGGGCCAGTCACCGGGGAGCTGTTTTTT | CASSLGGPVTGELFF
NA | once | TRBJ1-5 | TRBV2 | TGTGCCAGCAGCCCTGCTCTCGATCAGCCCCAGCATTTT | CASSPALDQPQHF
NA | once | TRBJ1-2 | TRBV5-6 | TGTGCCAGCAGCTTGGGAGGGGTACGGTATGGCTACACCTTC | CASSLGGVRYGYTF
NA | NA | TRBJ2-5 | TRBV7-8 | TGTGCCAGCAGCTTATCTCTCGGGAGGGGGCGGTGGCAAGAGACCCAGTACTTC | CASSLSLGRGRWQETQYF
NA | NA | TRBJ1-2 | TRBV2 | TGTGCCAGCAGCAGAGGACAGTCCTTTGGCTACACCTTC | CASSRGQSFGYTF
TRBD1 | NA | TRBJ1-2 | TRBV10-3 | TGTGCCATCAGCCCCAGGGGGGACTATGGCTACACCTTC | CAISPRGDYGYTF
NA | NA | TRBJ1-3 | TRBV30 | TGTGCCTGGAGTGTACGTGGCTCTGGAAACACCATATATTTT | CAWSVRGSGNTIYF
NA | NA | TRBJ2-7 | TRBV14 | TGTGCCAGCAGTGAGGGTATCCACCCGGGATACGAGCAGTACTTC | CASSEGIHPGYEQYF
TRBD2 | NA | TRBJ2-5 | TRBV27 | TGTGCCAGCAGTTTATGGGCGGGGGGGGAGACCCAGTACTTC | CASSLWAGGETQYF
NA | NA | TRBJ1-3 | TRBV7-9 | TGTGCCAGCAGCTCGACTGCTGGAAACACCATATATTTT | CASSSTAGNTIYF
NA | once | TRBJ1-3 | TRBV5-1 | TGCGCCAGCAGCACGTCCCTCGCTTCGGCTGACTCTGGAAACACCATATATTTT | CASSTSLASADSGNTIYF
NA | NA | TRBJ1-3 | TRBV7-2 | TGTGCCAGCAGCTTAGTCTCCTTGGCAGGGGCGGGAAACACCATATATTTT | CASSLVSLAGAGNTIYF
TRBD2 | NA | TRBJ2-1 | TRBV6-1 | TGTGCCAGCAGTCCTAGCGGGGGATACAATGAGCAGTTCTTC | CASSPSGGYNEQFF
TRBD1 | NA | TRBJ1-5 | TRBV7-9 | TGTGCCAGCAGCTGGGACAGGGCGGCCGGCCAGGGTCAGCCCCAGCATTTT | CASSWDRAAGQGQPQHF
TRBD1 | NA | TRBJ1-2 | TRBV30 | TGTGCCTGGATGGGGACAGGGTATGGCTACACCTTC | CAWMGTGYGYTF
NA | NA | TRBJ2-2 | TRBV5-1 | TGCGCCAGCAGCAACACAGGGAACGGCGGGGAGCTGTTTTTT | CASSNTGNGGELFF
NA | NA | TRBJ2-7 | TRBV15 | TGTGCCACCAGCAGAGATTTGGAGGGGGCGACCGAGCAGTACTTC | CATSRDLEGATEQYF
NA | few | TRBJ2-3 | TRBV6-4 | TGTGCCAGCAGTGACTCCCTAGGGGGAGGCACAGATACGCAGTATTTT | CASSDSLGGGTDTQYF
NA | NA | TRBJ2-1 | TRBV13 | TGTGCCAGCAGGTCCCCGGTGGGCGATGAGCAGTTCTTC | CASRSPVGDEQFF
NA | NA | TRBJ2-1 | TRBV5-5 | TGTGCCAGCAGCGGCGACAGGTCGGCCGGCGGGAATGAGCAGTTCTTC | CASSGDRSAGGNEQFF
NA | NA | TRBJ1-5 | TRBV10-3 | TGTGCCATCAGTGAGGGTAGCAATCAGCCCCAGCATTTT | CAISEGSNQPQHF
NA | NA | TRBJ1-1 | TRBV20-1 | TGCAGTGCTAGTGCAGGGGCATGGGACACTGAAGCTTTCTTT | CSASAGAWDTEAFF
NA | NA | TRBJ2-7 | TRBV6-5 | TGTGCCAGCAGACAATCGACGGGGTTCACCTACGAGCAGTACTTC | CASRQSTGFTYEQYF
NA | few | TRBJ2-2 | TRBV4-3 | TGCGCCAGCCAGGGGAACGGGGAGCTGTTTTTT | CASQGNGELFF
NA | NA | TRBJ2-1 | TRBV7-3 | TGTGCCAGCAGCCCCCGGGCGGGTAGGTACAATGAGCAGTTCTTC | CASSPRAGRYNEQFF
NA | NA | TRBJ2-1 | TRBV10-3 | TGTGCCGCCGGGGGCTCCTACAATGAGCAGTTCTTC | CAAGGSYNEQFF
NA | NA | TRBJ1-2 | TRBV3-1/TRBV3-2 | TGTGCCAGCAGCCAAGATGGGGGATGGGGCTATGGCTACACCTTC | CASSQDGGWGYGYTF
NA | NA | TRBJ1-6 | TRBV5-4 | TGTGCCAGCAGCTTGTATATGGGGGCCTCGTCTTCACCCCTCCACTTT | CASSLYMGASSSPLHF
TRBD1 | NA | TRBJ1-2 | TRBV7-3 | TGTGCCAGCAGCTCTACTGAGGGGACAGGGGGCTACACCTTC | CASSSTEGTGGYTF
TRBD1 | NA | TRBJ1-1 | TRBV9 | TGTGCCAGCAGCCCTGAGGACAGGGTTGGGAAAGCTTTCTTT | CASSPEDRVGKAFF
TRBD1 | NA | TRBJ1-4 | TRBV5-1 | TGCGCCAGCAAAACCGGGACAGGGGGTGAAAAACTGTTTTTT | CASKTGTGGEKLFF